The present T cell receptor (beta chain) was sequenced within a study of PD-1 blockade in classical Hodgkin lymphoma. The germline CDR1 and CDR2 sequences are DFQATT and SNEGSKA (reference sequence). The CDR3 has 11 residues. Trimming left V 1 base short and J 13 bases short, with 11 bases between. Repertoires were generated with immunoSEQ multiplex PCR, while TCRdb's copy carries only in-frame clones and drops some. In the table there are approximately 89,000 clones, 65% to 85% of which are singletons. Every one of the patients relapsed after autologous stem cell transplantation (brentuximab vedotin exposure was variable).

The clonotype was recovered from a human donor with classical Hodgkin lymphoma. V and J are TRBV20-1 and TRBJ2-1; D gene uncertain. Specimen: peripheral blood mononuclear cells (PBMCs), collected at baseline. Here the CDR3 DNA reads TGCAGTGCTAGAGGGGCTGGGCCTCAGTTCTTC. Its translation: CSARGAGPQFF.